This paragraph reports one TCR beta chain. Its cognate antigen has yet to be identified. One base away there is no much larger clone; base qualities are not given. Library generation was performed with the immunoSEQ multiplex PCR assay. The multiplex PCR relied on a mix of 60 forward primers for TCR Vbeta segments and 13 reverse primers for TCR Jbeta segments. Amplification of the CDR3 region of rearranged TCR beta genes was performed with a multiplex PCR assay on genomic DNA. The amplified TCR beta libraries were sequenced on the Illumina HiSeq System as 87-base-pair reads. Turning to the authors' computational methods: A later analysis counted 65 million to 90 million unique TCR beta chains across the 550 to 700 repertoires, and approximately 11 million of these chains were shared by at least two donors. Raw reads were error-corrected and collapsed into unique sequences with a nearest-neighbor algorithm that merged closely related sequences to remove PCR and sequencing errors. To assign V, D and J gene segments, CDR3 sequences were aligned to IMGT reference sequences. For a sequence to be retained, at least a six-nucleotide match to both a V gene segment and a J gene segment was required. Rearrangements were called productive when the CDR3 lacked stop codons and stayed in frame with V and J; all others were non-productive. Following IMGT convention, CDR3 was defined as the stretch from the second conserved V-encoded cysteine up to the conserved J-encoded phenylalanine. The earlier analysis of 587 of the donors excluded sequences that lacked an unambiguous match to a single V gene segment. An earlier analysis of 587 of the donors called V segments functional above 56.7% productive rearrangements and segregating when the between-donor standard deviation exceeded 5%. A statistical classification framework was built for diagnosing cytomegalovirus status from the catalog of TCR beta chain sequences. In a later analysis, TCR nucleotide sequences were compared against IMGT/GENE-DB human TR gene sequences so that V and J genes could be assigned. In a later analysis, CDR3 sequences and most-parsimonious VDJ recombination scenarios were assigned using the TCRdist pipeline. In a later analysis, every TCR beta chain was defined by the combination of its CDR3 amino acid sequence and its V-gene family, and reads without a unique V-gene family were dropped. As a way to deal with suspected cross-contamination and a sequencing artifact, a later analysis dropped approximately 590 nucleotide sequences that were highly shared and had low generation probability. For each public chain, a later analysis derived a clonal expansion index from normalized ranks of inferred template counts within each repertoire. Generation probabilities in a later analysis came from a VDJ recombination model fitted to out-of-frame rearrangements, and those results were checked against IGoR. In a later analysis, hypergeometric tests were used to score TCR-TCR, TCR-HLA and TCR-CMV co-occurrence, with a repertoire-size bias correction applied to TCR pairs. To estimate false discovery rates, a later analysis permuted the HLA or CMV assignments 20 times. A later analysis grouped co-occurring TCRs with DBSCAN, adding TCRdist sequence similarity when clustering within HLA-allele-positive subsets. Repertoires with fewer than 30,000 or more than 120,000 public chains, plus five repertoires with anomalous nucleotide sharing, were excluded from co-occurrence clustering. In its TCRdb copy, this immuneACCESS table keeps in-frame sequences only and misses some clones. Where compared with another copy, unresolved V genes explain less than half of these, and the others have no known cause. V, J and clone size are taken as reported in that table, and D and trimming were inferred from the DNA itself. The sample table holds under 90,000 clones, of which 80% to 90% were seen once. Of the sample, about 2.5% is held by the ten largest clones.

The cohort was made up of 650 to 700 healthy bone marrow donors. All cohort members were sampled while nominally healthy, although unrecorded immune exposures were likely present. The donor was CMV seronegative and belonged to the group of 380 or so seronegative cohort members. Each donor provided a peripheral blood sample, and peripheral blood mononuclear cells were used for TCR beta sequencing. The Qiagen DNeasy Blood Extraction Kit was used to extract genomic DNA from the blood cell samples. The record originates from a study of cytomegalovirus exposure and HLA in healthy donors (dated by TCRdb to about 2017). Regarding the complete study: An earlier analysis of approximately 550 of the donors reported 250 to 300 Gb of sequence data and roughly 110 million unique TCR beta sequences from some 180 million T cells. An early release that covered about 600 HLA-typed donors contained about 300 gigabases of sequencing data and around 80 million unique TCR sequences. Of the 350 to 400 genotyped donors, around 81% fell in the genetic ancestry cluster associated with self-reported Caucasian donors. The study was designed to test whether signatures of past pathogen exposure could be identified by cataloging public T cell receptors. The study profiled the T cell repertoires of 550 to 700 subjects by immunosequencing and related them to cytomegalovirus serostatus. In addition to the first cohort of about 650 subjects, a separate validation cohort of 100 to 150 different subjects was used. The study combined high-throughput TCR immunosequencing, statistical association of individual TCRs with disease status, and machine learning to predict cytomegalovirus infection status. A later analysis re-examined previously published TCR beta repertoires from roughly 720 donors and added high-resolution HLA genotyping to investigate patterns of TCR occurrence. Rather than drawing on any new phenotypic data, the later analysis identified candidate immune exposures from TCR beta sequences and the way those sequences occurred across donors. An earlier analysis of nearly 600 of the donors applied high-throughput TCR beta sequencing to assess whether each TCR beta V gene segment acted as functional or pseudogenic. Alongside the repertoire data, information on donor age, sex, ethnicity and CMV serostatus was compiled. Genome-wide SNP genotypes for about 65% of the roughly 700 donors were used in a later genetic analysis, which treated that subset as a discovery cohort. All discovery cohort repertoires had been generated on a single sequencing platform. HLA typing covered class I and class II loci at four-digit resolution. The number of typed donors differed by locus: about 620-630 for A, B, C, DRB1 and DQB1; 500 to 550 for DQA1; 606 for DPA1; and 400 to 480 for DPB1. Because of strong linkage in the cohort, four to six DR-DQ haplotypes were treated as single units for association and clustering. On average, around 240,000 unique TCR beta nucleotide sequences were sequenced per donor among some 420 genotyped donors of the cohort, with approximately 18% of those sequences being non-productive. Summary of the overall study and its limitations: An association between a missense DCLRE1C variant and V-gene and J-gene trimming of TCR beta chains was found in a later genetic analysis and replicated in an independent cohort. In an earlier analysis of more than 500 of the donors, most TCR beta V segments appeared in productive rearrangements about 90% or about 30% of the time, broadly matching IMGT annotations. The study listed 150 to 200 TCR beta chains as associated with cytomegalovirus. A later analysis associated 15,000 to 20,000 TCR beta sequences with specific HLA alleles at a false discovery rate of 0.05. The sequencing pipeline was judged likely to have produced a cluster of highly shared sequence variants as a technical artifact. Approximately 18 rarely observed V segments, including chromosome 9 orphons, were excluded from the earlier analysis of several hundred of the donors because counts were too low. Most CMV-associated TCR beta chains appeared to be HLA-restricted in a later analysis, and the HLA associations seemed to be driven largely by CMV exposure. Because HLA typing was missing for some donors at each locus, association tests included only the typed subset. The 87-base-pair reads could not distinguish some IMGT-functional V segments, including TRBV6-2 and TRBV6-3, so those segments were excluded. A further reported finding was that TCR beta sequences accurately predicted the HLA-A and HLA-B alleles for most subjects in the first cohort. Linkage disequilibrium might explain the correlated functional status among segregating V segments, but an unknown experimental factor could not be ruled out. Strong co-occurrence of HLA alleles, especially DR and DQ, made assigning TCR associations to individual alleles difficult. In both the original and validation cohorts, the classifier was reported to diagnose cytomegalovirus status with high specificity and sensitivity. In a later analysis, several top co-occurrence clusters were reported to appear linked to parvovirus B19, influenza, CMV and Epstein-Barr virus. Compared with equally common non-associated chains, HLA-associated TCR beta chains in a later analysis were more clonally expanded and had lower generation probabilities. It was suggested by the authors that the approach could potentially be generalized to other disease states and immunological phenotypes. Roughly uniform sequencing depth across donors was assumed in presence/absence analyses, although this assumption may not hold. In vitro tests confirmed that a few of the cytomegalovirus-associated TCR beta chains recognize cytomegalovirus antigens. In a later analysis, TCR association rates were found to vary across HLA loci, with the most associated TCRs seen for DRB1 alleles and the fewest for HLA-C alleles. CMV serostatus was the only immune exposure information available for the cohort. Compared with the approximately 670-donor mean, donors in an Asian-associated ancestry cluster had fewer N-insertions in productive TCRs, according to a later genetic analysis. Across donors, most TCR sequences were observed very rarely, whereas some public TCRs were present in many individuals. The cohort was sequenced for TCR beta chains only, and without alpha or paired-chain data the features that could be detected were limited.

The CDR3 measures 15 amino acids from cysteine to phenylalanine. Of the read, only the CDR3 DNA is kept; its 45 bases are in frame from base 1. The CDR1 and CDR2 encoded by the germline V gene are SGDLS and YYNGEE. Relative to germline, V is missing 6 bases and J is missing 2 bases, with 8 bases of the junction outside any gene match. This receptor was identified in a man younger than 35 in good health and CMV-seronegative. The source material was PBMCs. The chain joins TRBV9 to TRBJ2-5; a stretch of 9 junction bases matches TRBD2. The CDR3 loop reads CASTAGGGEQETQYF. The DNA reads TGTGCCAGCACCGCGGGAGGGGGCGAACAAGAGACCCAGTACTTC.